This T cell receptor (beta chain) comes out of a study of CD8+ T cells in alopecia areata. Study at large: In an open-label trial, patients got 5 to 10 mg tofacitinib twice daily. Patients took tofacitinib for 6 to 18 months, followed by 6 drug-free months.

The treatment is: oral pan-JAK inhibitor, 5-10 mg twice daily. Trimming removed 5 bases at V and 2 bases at J, with 19 bases between. This CDR3 is 16 amino acids long. CDR1 is MNHEY and CDR2 is SMNVEV in the germline V gene (reference sequence). RNA extraction was followed by reverse transcription into cDNA, which acted as the sequencing template. Here immunoSEQ multiplex PCR was the method, and the copy in TCRdb shows in-frame clones only, minus some. The table includes more than 110,000 clones, roughly 82% detected once. This rearrangement joins TRBV27 to TRBJ2-7; either TRBD1 or TRBD2 may supply D (6 bases each). Source: CD8+ T cells sorted from blood, taken at week 4, from a patient treated with tofacitinib. The source of this sequence is a human donor with alopecia areata. The CDR3 DNA is TGTGCCAGCAGTCGACTAGGGACAAGGAAGGCCTACGAGCAGTACTTC. As protein: CASSRLGTRKAYEQYF.